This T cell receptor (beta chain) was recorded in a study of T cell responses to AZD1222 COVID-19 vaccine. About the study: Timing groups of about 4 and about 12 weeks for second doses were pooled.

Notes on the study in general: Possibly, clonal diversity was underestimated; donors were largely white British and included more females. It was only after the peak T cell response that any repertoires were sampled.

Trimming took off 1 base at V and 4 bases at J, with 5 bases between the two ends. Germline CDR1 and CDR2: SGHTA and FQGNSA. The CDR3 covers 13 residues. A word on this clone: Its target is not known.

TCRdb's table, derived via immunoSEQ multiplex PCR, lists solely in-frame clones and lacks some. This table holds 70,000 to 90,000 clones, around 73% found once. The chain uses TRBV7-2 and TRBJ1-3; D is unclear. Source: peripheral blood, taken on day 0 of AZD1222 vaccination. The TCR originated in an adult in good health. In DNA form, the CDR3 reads TGTGCCAGCAGCTTAGGGTACGGAAACACCATATATTTT. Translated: CASSLGYGNTIYF.